Listed below are T cell receptor beta chains from one sample, sequenced in a study of T cells in Graves' hyperthyroidism and ophthalmopathy. TCRdb reprocessed the multiplex PCR reads with MiXCR, giving one entry per CDR3 protein. The data contain 650,000 to 750,000 distinct CDR3 sequences, about 15% of them singletons. The sample was blood. These receptors were taken from a young woman with Graves' hyperthyroidism. The CDR3 runs from the conserved cysteine through the conserved F or W. The order of the fields is J gene, D gene, clone size, V gene, CDR3 DNA, CDR3 protein. The D gene is left open where the match is weak. Not every row has a clone size; where given, it reads once, few, many or a size class.

>TRBJ1-2|TRBD1|.|TRBV12-3/TRBV12-4
TGTGCCAGCAGTTTCTCGACAGGGAGCCCGCGAGGCTACACCTTC
CASSFSTGSPRGYTF
>TRBJ2-3|.|many|TRBV7-9
TGTGCCAGCAGCCCGTCGGAAGGCGTTCCAGATACGCAGTATTTT
CASSPSEGVPDTQYF
>TRBJ2-2|.|few|TRBV27
TGTGCCAGCAGTTGGGGGGGCGTCACCGGGGAGCTGTTTTTT
CASSWGGVTGELFF
>TRBJ1-5|.|few|TRBV2
TGTGCCAGCAGTTGGGGACATTTCAATCAGCCCCAGCATTTT
CASSWGHFNQPQHF
>TRBJ2-2|.|.|TRBV20-1
TGCAGTGCTAGGTCCGGTCGTTCAAGGGAGCTGTTTTTT
CSARSGRSRELFF
>TRBJ1-1|.|many|TRBV30
TGTGCCTGGGACGTGGCGCAGTCTGAAGCTTTCTTT
CAWDVAQSEAFF
>TRBJ2-1|.|few|TRBV10-1
TGCGCCAGCAGTGATCCCGGGTCTCCGAATGAGCAGTTCTTC
CASSDPGSPNEQFF
>TRBJ2-2|.|.|TRBV24-1
TGTGCCACCAGTGCCGTTGCCTGGGCCGGGGAGCTGTTTTTT
CATSAVAWAGELFF
>TRBJ2-7|.|many|TRBV4-3
TGCGCCAGCAGCCAAGTCACCGGGACAAGCTACGAGCAGTACTTC
CASSQVTGTSYEQYF
>TRBJ2-2|.|few|TRBV12-3/TRBV12-4
TGTGCCAGCAGTTTGAAGTATAAGGCCGGGGAGCTGTTTTTT
CASSLKYKAGELFF
>TRBJ2-1|TRBD2|many|TRBV20-1
TGCAGTGCTGATACTAGCGGGAGTCTAAATGAGCAGTTCTTC
CSADTSGSLNEQFF
>TRBJ2-5|.|many|TRBV18
TGTGCCAGCTCACCAGGCCAGAAAGAGACCCAGTACTTC
CASSPGQKETQYF
>TRBJ2-7|.|many|TRBV7-2
TGTGCCAGCAGCTTATTTAGCTGGGAGAGCTCCTACGAGCAGTACTTC
CASSLFSWESSYEQYF
>TRBJ2-5|.|few|TRBV18
TGTGCCAGCTCACCGCCTTCAGGAATGAAAGGGACCCAGTACTTC
CASSPPSGMKGTQYF
>TRBJ1-3|.|.|TRBV20-1
TGCAGTGCTACTTACGCAGGGAATGCTGGAAACACCATATATTTT
CSATYAGNAGNTIYF
>TRBJ2-3|TRBD2|few|TRBV20-1
TGCAGTGCTAGTTGGGTAGCGGGAGGGTACACAGATACGCAGTATTTT
CSASWVAGGYTDTQYF
>TRBJ1-1|.|few|TRBV30
TGTGCCTGGGATCAGAGCATGAACACTGAAGCTTTCTTT
CAWDQSMNTEAFF
>TRBJ1-5|TRBD1|.|TRBV19
TGTGCCAGTCGGGACAGAATAAACCTCAATCAGCCCCAGCATTTT
CASRDRINLNQPQHF
>TRBJ2-2|.|.|TRBV7-9
TGTGCCAGCAGCCCAAGGTCTGGGGGGGCGCCTGGGGAGCTGTTTTTT
CASSPRSGGAPGELFF
>TRBJ2-1|TRBD2|few|TRBV20-1
TGCAGCACGCTAGATGGGACTAGCGGGAGTGGGGCCCATGAGCAGTTCTTC
CSTLDGTSGSGAHEQFF
>TRBJ2-1|TRBD1|once|TRBV25-1
TGTGCCAGCAGTGGACAGGGTGAGCAGTTCTTC
CASSGQGEQFF
>TRBJ2-1|TRBD2|many|TRBV30
TGTGCCTGGGATGGGGGAGGGCCGGTCAATGAGCAGTTCTTC
CAWDGGGPVNEQFF
>TRBJ2-3|.|many|TRBV18
TGTGCCAGCTCACCACCGGCCAGGGAAATCGCAGATACGCAGTATTTT
CASSPPAREIADTQYF
>TRBJ2-5|TRBD1|many|TRBV7-9
TGTGCCAGCAGCGACAGGGACAGTCCTCAAGAGACCCAGTACTTC
CASSDRDSPQETQYF
>TRBJ2-5|TRBD2|many|TRBV3-1
TGTGCCAGCAGTCCCAAGTTTATCGGACTAGCGGGAACGTACCAAGAGACCCAGTACTTC
CASSPKFIGLAGTYQETQYF
>TRBJ2-2|TRBD2|.|TRBV19
TGTGCCAGTAGTATAGCAGTTTGGACTAGCGGGAGGGCCCATTTCGGGGAGCTGTTTTTT
CASSIAVWTSGRAHFGELFF
>TRBJ2-1|.|few|TRBV14
TGTGCCAGCAGCCCACTCGGGACTGTGTACAATGAGCAGTTCTTC
CASSPLGTVYNEQFF
>TRBJ2-7|.|.|TRBV4-1
TGCGCCAGCAGCCAATCAGATTTGGAACAGTCCTACGAGCAGTACTTC
CASSQSDLEQSYEQYF
>TRBJ2-7|TRBD1|many|TRBV30
TGTGCCTGGAGTTCGGGACAGGGCTACGAGCAGTACTTC
CAWSSGQGYEQYF
>TRBJ1-4|.|.|TRBV12-3/TRBV12-4
TGTGCCAGCACCCCGGGGGAAAAACTGTTTTTT
CASTPGEKLFF
>TRBJ1-1|TRBD1|.|TRBV4-3
TGCGCCAGCAGCCCCGGAGGTGGACAGGGCCGCGCCACGAACACTGAAGCTTTCTTT
CASSPGGGQGRATNTEAFF
>TRBJ2-1|TRBD2|.|TRBV7-9
TGTGCCAGCAATCCGCACAGCACTAGCGGGTGGAATGAGCAGTTCTTC
CASNPHSTSGWNEQFF
>TRBJ1-4|.|.|TRBV28
TGTGCCAGCAGTCTCTCACATCAAACTAATGAAAAACTGTTTTTT
CASSLSHQTNEKLFF
>TRBJ1-1|.|many|TRBV7-9
TGTGCCAGCAGACGGATCACTGAAGCTTTCTTT
CASRRITEAFF
>TRBJ2-1|TRBD2|many|TRBV9
TGTGCCAGCAGCGTATTAGGCCTAGCGGGTCACAATGAGCAGTTCTTC
CASSVLGLAGHNEQFF
>TRBJ2-4|.|many|TRBV6-6
TGTGCCAGCAGTTCCTCCAGTGTCAGCGGGGCCAAAAACATTCAGTACTTC
CASSSSSVSGAKNIQYF
>TRBJ1-2|.|many|TRBV29-1
TGCAGCGTTCCGTACCAGACAGGTCACGGCTACACCTTC
CSVPYQTGHGYTF
>TRBJ2-7|TRBD2|.|TRBV12-3/TRBV12-4
TGTGCCAGCAGCCGGACTAGCGGGAGGGCGGGCGAGCAGTACTTC
CASSRTSGRAGEQYF
>TRBJ2-3|.|many|TRBV30
TGTGCCTGGAGCGCTAACAGGATTACAGATACGCAGTATTTT
CAWSANRITDTQYF
>TRBJ1-2|.|few|TRBV10-1
TGCGCCAGCAGTGATGGCCCAGGGTGGAGGATGACCTTC
CASSDGPGWRMTF